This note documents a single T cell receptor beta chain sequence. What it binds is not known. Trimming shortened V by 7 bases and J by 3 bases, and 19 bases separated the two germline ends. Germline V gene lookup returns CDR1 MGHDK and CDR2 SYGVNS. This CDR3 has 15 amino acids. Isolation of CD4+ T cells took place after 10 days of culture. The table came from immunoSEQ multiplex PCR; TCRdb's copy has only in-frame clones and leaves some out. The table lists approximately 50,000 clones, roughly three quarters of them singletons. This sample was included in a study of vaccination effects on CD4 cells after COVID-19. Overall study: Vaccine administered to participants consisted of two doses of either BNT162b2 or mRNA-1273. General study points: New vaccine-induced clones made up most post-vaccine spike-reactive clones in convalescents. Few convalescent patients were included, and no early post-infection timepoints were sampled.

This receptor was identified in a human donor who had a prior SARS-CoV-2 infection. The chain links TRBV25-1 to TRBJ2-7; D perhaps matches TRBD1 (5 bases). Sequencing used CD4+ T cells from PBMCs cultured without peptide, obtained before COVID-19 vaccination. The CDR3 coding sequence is TGTGCCAGCACCCCATTACCAGGACAAGGCTACGAGCAGTACTTC. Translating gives CASTPLPGQGYEQYF.